The 20 T cell receptor beta chains reported below all come from one sample, sequenced in a study of shared clonotypes between healthy human individuals. TCRdb's table, derived via immunoSEQ multiplex PCR, lists solely in-frame clones and lacks some. The data contain 330,000 or so clones, around 67% of them singletons. The sample consisted of memory CD4+ T cells sorted from blood. Stated subset: CD45RA-negative fraction. The origin of the receptors is a man in his thirties or forties in good health.

V and J are TRBV29-1 and TRBJ2-3; 9 positions match TRBD1. V was clipped by 6 bases and J by 4 bases; unmatched bases: 8. This CDR3 comprises 14 residues. CDR1 SQVTM and CDR2 ANQGSEA come from the germline V gene. The CDR3 DNA is TGCAGCGTCGAAACAGGGGGCAGGCCAGATACGCAGTATTTT. Its translation: CSVETGGRPDTQYF.

J is TRBJ2-1 and V is TRBV18; TRBD2 might be the D (6 bases). V was cut by 3 bases and J by 9 bases, with 21 bases left in between. Germline CDR1 reads KGHSH; CDR2 reads LQKENI. CDR3 size: 16 residues. CDR3 coding DNA: TGTGCCAGCTCACCTATGACCTCTGGGGGGAGCGGTGAGCAGTTCTTC. This translates into CASSPMTSGGSGEQFF.

The chain recombines TRBV4-2 with TRBJ2-3, with D tentatively TRBD1 (5 bases). V was clipped by 1 base and J by 1 base, with 12 bases between them. In germline, CDR1 is LGHNA, CDR2 YNFKEQ. This CDR3 has 16 residues. The CDR3 spells CASSQAQARRTDTQYF. CDR3 bases: TGTGCCAGCAGCCAAGCACAGGCGAGGCGCACAGATACGCAGTATTTT.

The chain carries TRBV18 and TRBJ2-1; 8 bases line up with TRBD2. This CDR3 comprises 17 residues. Germline assignment: CDR1 KGHSH and CDR2 LQKENI. The V and J ends lost 3 bases and 5 bases, in that order; junction bases with no gene match: 12. The CDR3 is CASSPTSSGGGDNEQFF. In DNA form, the CDR3 reads TGTGCCAGCTCACCTACTTCGAGCGGGGGAGGGGACAATGAGCAGTTCTTC.

This clone was seen just once. The J gene is TRBJ2-5, the V gene TRBV9, with 10 bases fitting TRBD1. The CDR3 covers 14 residues. With V trimmed by 3 bases and J by 7 bases, 6 bases remained unmatched. Germline V gene sequence: CDR1 SGDLS, CDR2 YYNGEE. CDR3 sequence reads: CASSERDRGVTQYF. The CDR3 DNA sequence: TGTGCCAGCAGCGAGAGGGACAGGGGAGTGACCCAGTACTTC. The complete variable domain, with remaining parts taken from reference TRBV9 and TRBJ2-5, reads DSGVTQTPKHLITATGQRVTLRCSPRSGDLSVYWYQQSLDQGLQFLIQYYNGEERAKGNILERFSAQQFPDLHSELNLSSLELGDSALYFCASSERDRGVTQYFGPGTRLLVL.

The V gene is TRBV30, the J gene TRBJ2-7; TRBD2 is a possible D gene (6 bases). From germline, CDR1 is GTSNPN and CDR2 SVGIG (reference sequence). The CDR3 totals 16 residues. Deletions cut 2 bases from V and 1 base from J, with 18 bases between. CDR3 nucleotide sequence: TGTGCCTGGAGTCAACTGGGGAGGCTCGCGTCCTACGAGCAGTACTTC. It yields the protein CAWSQLGRLASYEQYF. The full variable domain, completed using reference TRBV30 and TRBJ2-7, is SQTIHQWPATLVQPVGSPLSLECTVEGTSNPNLYWYRQAAGRGLQLLFYSVGIGQISSEVPQNLSASRPQDRQFILSSKKLLLSDSGFYLCAWSQLGRLASYEQYFGPGTRLTVT.

The chain recombines TRBV2 with TRBJ2-1; D ambiguous. CDR1 and CDR2 from the germline V gene are SNHLY and FYNNEI. The V end lost 5 bases, the J end lost 6 bases, and 5 bases lay between the germline ends. The CDR3 is made up of 11 amino acids. CDR3 sequence: CASSYSNEQFF. CDR3 sequence (DNA): TGTGCCAGCAGTTACTCCAATGAGCAGTTCTTC. The variable domain in full, completed from reference TRBV2 and TRBJ2-1, reads EPEVTQTPSHQVTQMGQEVILRCVPISNHLYFYWYRQILGQKVEFLVSFYNNEISEKSEIFDDQFSVERPDGSNFTLKIRSTKLEDSAMYFCASSYSNEQFFGPGTRLTVL.

The rearrangement joins TRBV5-1 to TRBJ2-3, with TRBD2 matching 9 bases. Germline V gives CDR1 SGHRS, CDR2 YFSETQ. V shed 3 bases, J shed 0 bases, and the junction held 5 bases outside the gene matches. There are 16 residues in the CDR3. CDR3 nucleotides: TGCGCCAGCAGCTACGGACTAGCGAGGAGCACAGATACGCAGTATTTT. Translating it yields CASSYGLARSTDTQYF.

This rearrangement joins TRBV28 to TRBJ1-5; D might be TRBD1 (6 bases). The germline V and J ends were trimmed by 5 bases and 15 bases, with 23 bases remaining between them. Per germline, CDR1 MDHEN and CDR2 SYDVKM. The CDR3 sequence is 14 residues long. The CDR3 DNA sequence: TGTGCCAGCAGTCCACCCAGGGGCAGCCCCTTCTGGCATTTT. Its protein product is CASSPPRGSPFWHF.

J is TRBJ2-6 and V is TRBV5-1; D ambiguous. The germline V and J ends were trimmed by 4 bases and 0 bases, with 11 bases remaining between them. Germline V gives CDR1 SGHRS, CDR2 YFSETQ. The CDR3 is made up of 16 amino acids. The CDR3 spells CASSPGPPSGANVLTF. The CDR3, as DNA: TGCGCCAGCAGCCCAGGTCCCCCCTCTGGGGCCAACGTCCTGACTTTC. Based on the CDR3 plus reference TRBV5-1 and TRBJ2-6, the full variable domain is KAGVTQTPRYLIKTRGQQVTLSCSPISGHRSVSWYQQTPGQGLQFLFEYFSETQRNKGNFPGRFSGRQFSNSRSEMNVSTLELGDSALYLCASSPGPPSGANVLTFGAGSRLTVL.

This chain joins TRBV7-9 and TRBJ2-1, with 9 bases identical to TRBD2. After removal of 7 bases from V and 6 bases from J, the junction contained 13 bases not matched to a gene. In germline, CDR1 is SEHNR, CDR2 FQNEAQ (reference sequence). The CDR3 runs 16 residues. The CDR3 region is CASTPQQREVINEQFF. DNA for the CDR3: TGTGCCAGCACCCCCCAACAGCGGGAGGTAATCAATGAGCAGTTCTTC.

This clone was detected only a few times. The DNA for the CDR3 is TGTGCCAGCAGCGAGAGGGAGCTGTTTTTT. Its translation: CASSERELFF. The V call is TRBV6-1, the J call TRBJ2-2, with D hard to call. The CDR3 consists of 10 residues. Trimming shortened V by 6 bases and J by 9 bases, and 5 bases separated the two germline ends. Looked up from germline, CDR1 is MNHNS and CDR2 is SASEGT.

The chain links TRBV6-5 to TRBJ2-7, with 13 nucleotides matching TRBD2. The CDR3 runs 15 residues. J lost 3 bases, V lost 6 bases, and 5 bases had no gene match. Per the germline V gene, CDR1 is MNHEY and CDR2 is SVGAGI. CDR3 amino acids: CASRLGLAGLYEQYF. In DNA, the CDR3 is TGTGCCAGCAGATTGGGACTAGCGGGACTCTACGAGCAGTACTTC.

This clone was detected a few times. This sequence joins TRBV2 and TRBJ1-4; TRBD1 agrees at 7 bases. Germline loops: CDR1 SNHLY, CDR2 FYNNEI. The CDR3 runs to 13 residues. After removal of 5 bases from V and 5 bases from J, the junction contained 2 bases not matched to a gene. CDR3 nucleotides: TGTGCCAGCAGTTCCAGGGGGAATGAAAAACTGTTTTTT. Translation: CASSSRGNEKLFF.

Note on this clone: In the same sample, other DNA sequences code for this CDR3. V is TRBV28 and J is TRBJ2-5; no firm D call. This CDR3 spans 11 amino acids. Germline loops: CDR1 MDHEN, CDR2 SYDVKM. V lost 4 bases and J 5 bases, leaving 5 bases between the germline ends. The CDR3 protein is CASSSRETQYF. The CDR3 bases are TGTGCCAGCAGTTCTAGGGAGACCCAGTACTTC. Together with reference TRBV28 and TRBJ2-5, the CDR3 gives the full variable domain: DVKVTQSSRYLVKRTGEKVFLECVQDMDHENMFWYRQDPGLGLRLIYFSYDVKMKEKGDIPEGYSVSREKKERFSLILESASTNQTSMYLCASSSRETQYFGPGTRLLVL.

V usage is TRBV28 and J usage is TRBJ1-1; tentative D call: TRBD1 (6 bases). V was pared by 7 bases and J by 10 bases, with 13 bases between. The V gene's germline CDR1 is MDHEN and CDR2 SYDVKM. The CDR3 has 11 amino acids. The chain's CDR3 is CASNKQGRAFF. The CDR3 region has the DNA TGTGCCAGCAACAAACAGGGCCGAGCTTTCTTT.

This clone was seen a handful of times. The V call is TRBV5-6, the J call TRBJ1-2; D not resolved. Germline assignment: CDR1 SGHDT and CDR2 YYEEEE. Deletions cut 2 bases from V and 8 bases from J, with 7 bases between. The CDR3 has 11 amino acids. The CDR3 region is CASSFILGYTF. The CDR3 DNA sequence: TGTGCCAGCAGCTTTATATTGGGCTACACCTTC.

This sequence joins TRBV21-1 and TRBJ1-1; whether TRBD1, the table's D call, matches the DNA was not checked. TRBV21-1 corresponds to a pseudogene. This CDR3 is 16 amino acids long. The CDR3: CASSKADRAGNTEAFF. CDR3 nucleotides: TGTGCCAGCAGCAAAGCCGACAGGGCGGGGAACACTGAAGCTTTCTTT.

The rearrangement uses TRBV5-6 and TRBJ2-1, with a weak D call TRBD2 (5 bases). The germline gives CDR1 SGHDT, CDR2 YYEEEE. The CDR3 sequence is 15 residues long. V lost 4 bases, J lost 9 bases, and 20 bases lay in between. The CDR3 region is CASSRGFGDGGEQFF. The DNA of the CDR3 is TGTGCCAGCAGCCGAGGGTTTGGAGACGGCGGTGAGCAGTTCTTC.

This chain joins TRBV15 and TRBJ2-1; tentatively, D is TRBD1 (6 bases). This CDR3 contains 14 residues. V was shortened by 0 bases and J by 7 bases, with 10 bases between the two germline ends. From germline, CDR1 is LNHNV and CDR2 YYDKDF (reference sequence). CDR3 residues: CATSRDLGANEQFF. As DNA, the CDR3 is TGTGCCACCAGCAGAGATCTGGGGGCTAATGAGCAGTTCTTC.